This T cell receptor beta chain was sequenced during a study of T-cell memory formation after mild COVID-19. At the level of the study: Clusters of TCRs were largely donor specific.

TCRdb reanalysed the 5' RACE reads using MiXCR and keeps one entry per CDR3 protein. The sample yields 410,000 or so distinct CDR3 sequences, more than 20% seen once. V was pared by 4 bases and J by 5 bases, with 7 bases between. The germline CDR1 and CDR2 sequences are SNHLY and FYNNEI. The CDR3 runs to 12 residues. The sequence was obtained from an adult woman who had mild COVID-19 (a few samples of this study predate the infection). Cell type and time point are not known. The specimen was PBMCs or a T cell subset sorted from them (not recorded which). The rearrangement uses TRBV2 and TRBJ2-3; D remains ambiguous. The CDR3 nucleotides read TGTGCCAGCAGTGTATTGGGAGATACGCAGTATTTT. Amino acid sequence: CASSVLGDTQYF.